The clone carrying this TCR beta chain was detected only a few times. What it recognizes is unknown. Clones were read by immunoSEQ multiplex PCR, and TCRdb kept only the in-frame ones, dropping some. The sample holds around 50,000 clones; 80% to 90% are singletons and the top ten take 18%. The data originate from a study of T cells in localized non-small cell lung cancer. Study-level findings and limits: The study detected a median approximately 57 of the top 100 tumor clones in adjacent lung. Density of T cells in blood, when higher, went with longer overall survival. Clonality peaked in uninvolved adjacent lung rather than tumor. It remains possible that heterogeneity exists, since only one tumor region was sequenced.

Trimming pared 2 bases from V and 11 bases from J, leaving 9 bases between. From germline, CDR1 is MDHEN and CDR2 SYDVKM. This CDR3 is built from 11 residues. The specimen was peripheral blood, collected before any cancer treatment. The chain employs TRBV28 and TRBJ1-1, with a possible D match to TRBD1 (5 bases). The receptor's source is a male donor aged 60 or over with stage III squamous cell lung carcinoma. The CDR3 sequence: CASSLAGVAFF. As DNA, the CDR3 is TGTGCCAGCAGTTTAGCGGGGGTCGCTTTCTTT.